The entry that follows covers one T cell receptor (beta chain) sequence. What it binds is not known. Germline CDR1 SEHNR, CDR2 FQNEAQ (reference sequence). This CDR3 contains 15 residues. V gave up 5 bases and J gave up 0 bases, with 11 bases separating them. The data stem from a study of shared clonotypes between healthy human individuals. Study-level results: Rarefaction gave evidence that sorted-subset sequencing remained incomplete despite large depth.

The input for sorted-subset replicate PCRs was about 200 ng DNA, around 27,000 T cell genomes. Measured with immunoSEQ multiplex PCR; TCRdb has only the in-frame clones, and not every one. The sample lists approximately 2.5 million clones, roughly 93% occurring once. The TCR sequence derives from a man aged 18 to 35 in good health. Some clones in this sample may be carry-over from other donors' samples. The chain combines TRBV7-9 with TRBJ1-5; D is undetermined. The sequencing input was naive CD4+ T cells from PBMCs. The sample's subset: CD45RA+ positively selected. This chain's CDR3 is CASSIIGDSNQPQHF. The CDR3 nucleotides are TGTGCCAGCAGCATCATCGGGGATAGCAATCAGCCCCAGCATTTT.